This T cell receptor beta chain was obtained from a study of blood T cell repertoires in COVID-19. Looking at the study overall: From the United States, Italy and Spain came samples of acute and convalescent COVID-19. PBMCs, B-cell-depleted T cells, or T cells provided the cDNA or gDNA that made up the material.

In the original analysis: Amplification from reference gene primers served as the basis for estimated nucleated cell counts. Repertoires were generated with immunoSEQ multiplex PCR, while TCRdb's copy carries only in-frame clones and drops some. Clone size and the V and J calls come from that table; the DNA yielded D and trimming. The sample comprises 220,000 or so clones, about 83% of which are singletons, and around 6.5% rests with the top ten. Study members were between about 18 and 90 years old and lived in some 22 US regions. With 4 bases removed from V and 7 bases from J, the gap between germline ends came to 11 bases. The CDR3 is 13 residues long. The germline V gene has CDR1 SGHDN and CDR2 FVKESK.

The sequence was obtained from a woman aged 40 to 49 who had recovered from COVID-19. The sample taken for sequencing was PBMCs or T cells enriched from blood (not recorded which). The gene calls are TRBV14 and TRBJ2-1; D uncertain. For the CDR3, the DNA is TGTGCCAGCAGCCCGACAAGATGGAATGAGCAGTTCTTC. This encodes CASSPTRWNEQFF.